These 5 T cell receptor beta chains originate from one sample sequenced in a study of T cells after yellow fever vaccination. TCRdb reanalysed the 5' RACE reads using MiXCR and keeps one entry per CDR3 protein. The sample carries some 350,000 distinct CDR3 sequences, 6.2% recorded once. The sequenced sample was PBMCs, obtained 5 days after the yellow fever booster vaccination. All receptors derive from a man aged 25 to 40 who received the YFV17D yellow fever vaccine.

About this clonotype: A junction boundary mismatches the germline segment, possibly from a read error. This chain uses TRBV4-3 with TRBJ2-1; 7 bases agree with TRBD1. From germline, CDR1 is LGHNA and CDR2 YSLEER. The CDR3 covers 15 residues. The CDR3 bases are TGCGCCAGCAGCCAAGTGAGGGGGCGGCGTGTTGAGCAGTCCTTC. Protein: CASSQVRGRRVEQSF.

This clonotype was observed a few times. This rearrangement joins TRBV19 to TRBJ1-5, with D tentatively TRBD1 (5 bases). V was clipped by 3 bases and J by 6 bases, with 15 bases between them. The CDR3 consists of 15 residues. In germline, CDR1 is LNHDA, CDR2 SQIVND (reference sequence). DNA for the CDR3: TGTGCCAGTAGTATTGCCGGGGCGGGTGTTCAGCCCCAGCATTTT. Residues: CASSIAGAGVQPQHF.

In its sample, this clonotype was seen a few times. This sequence joins TRBV9 and TRBJ2-2, with D unresolved. Germline assignment: CDR1 SGDLS and CDR2 YYNGEE. This CDR3 contains 12 residues. Trimming took off 0 bases at V and 7 bases at J, with 4 bases between the two ends. Here the CDR3 reads CASSVEGGELFF. The CDR3 DNA reads TGTGCCAGCAGCGTAGAGGGCGGGGAGCTGTTTTTT. Full variable domain (missing parts from reference TRBV9 and TRBJ2-2): DSGVTQTPKHLITATGQRVTLRCSPRSGDLSVYWYQQSLDQGLQFLIQYYNGEERAKGNILERFSAQQFPDLHSELNLSSLELGDSALYFCASSVEGGELFFGEGSRLTVL.

This clonotype occurred a few times. The chain uses TRBV20-1 and TRBJ1-5; possibly TRBD1 for D (5 bases). Deletions cut 5 bases from V and 4 bases from J, with 9 bases between. Germline-derived CDR1 and CDR2 are DFQATT and SNEGSKA (reference sequence). CDR3 length: 12 residues. The chain's CDR3 is CSACDRNQPQHF. CDR3 coding DNA: TGCAGTGCTTGTGACAGAAATCAGCCCCAGCATTTT.

The genes are TRBV7-8 and TRBJ2-7, with TRBD2 identical over 15 bases. Germline trimming cut 1 base from V and 7 bases from J; bases unmatched to any gene: 2. Germline V gene lookup returns CDR1 SGHVS and CDR2 FQNEAQ. The CDR3 is 15 residues long. CDR3 in amino acids: CASSLDGTSGREQYF. The CDR3 DNA reads TGTGCCAGCAGCTTAGATGGGACTAGCGGGAGGGAGCAGTACTTC. Variable domain in full (rest from reference TRBV7-8 and TRBJ2-7): GAGVSQSPRYKVAKRGQDVALRCDPISGHVSLFWYQQALGQGPEFLTYFQNEAQLDKSGLPSDRFFAERPEGSVSTLKIQRTQQEDSAVYLCASSLDGTSGREQYFGPGTRLTVT.